Listed below are T cell receptor beta chains from one sample, sequenced in a study of T cell changes during pregnancy in multiple sclerosis. Sequencing was performed with immunoSEQ multiplex PCR; in TCRdb, only in-frame clones are kept and a portion is missing. The table lists about 47,000 clones, 75% to 90% of them singletons. Material: CD8+ T cells from peripheral blood mononuclear cells, obtained in the second trimester of pregnancy. These receptors were obtained from a female donor with multiple sclerosis, enrolled in a pregnancy study. CDR3s include the opening cysteine and the closing phenylalanine or tryptophan. A D gene is named only where the DNA matches it firmly. Size is omitted from some rows. Given values are once, few, many or a class for expanded clones.

D gene	V gene	clone size	J gene	CDR3 DNA	CDR3 protein
TRBD1	TRBV30	.	TRBJ2-2	TGTGCCTGGACCCGGACAGGGAGGTCCGGGGAGCTGTTTTTT	CAWTRTGRSGELFF
.	TRBV29-1	.	TRBJ2-1	TGCAGCGTTCGCCAGTATGAGCAGTTCTTC	CSVRQYEQFF
TRBD2	TRBV4-2	.	TRBJ2-6	TGTGCCAGCAGCCAACTATCTGAGACGGGGGGAGGAGTAGGGGCCAACGTCCTGACTTTC	CASSQLSETGGGVGANVLTF
TRBD2	TRBV4-1	.	TRBJ2-7	TGCGCCAGCAGCCAAGACCCGGGACTAGTGGTCGAGCAGTACTTC	CASSQDPGLVVEQYF
.	TRBV5-6	.	TRBJ2-7	TGTGCCAGCAGTTACGGGACTGCCTACGAGCAGTACTTC	CASSYGTAYEQYF
.	TRBV19	.	TRBJ1-5	TGTGCCAGTAGACCGATCACGGGTGCTCAGCCCCAGCATTTT	CASRPITGAQPQHF
.	TRBV28	.	TRBJ2-7	TGTGCCAGCAGGTCGGGAGATTGGCAGTACTTC	CASRSGDWQYF
TRBD2	TRBV27	.	TRBJ2-3	TGTGCCAGCAGCCCGACTAGCGGGGGGGCCACAGATACGCAGTATTTT	CASSPTSGGATDTQYF
.	TRBV7-7	.	TRBJ2-7	TGTGCTAGCAGCTATGGCAGGGGTAGTGAGCAGTACTTC	CASSYGRGSEQYF
.	TRBV4-1	.	TRBJ2-7	TGCGCCAGCAGCCAAGCATCGGGGGTTCATTCCTACGAGCAGTACTTC	CASSQASGVHSYEQYF
TRBD2	TRBV5-6	.	TRBJ2-1	TGTGCCAGCAGCTTTGCTAGCGGGGGTATGAATGAGCAGTTCTTC	CASSFASGGMNEQFF
TRBD2	TRBV6-5	once	TRBJ2-3	TGTGCCAGCAGTTACTTTGCGGGGGAAAGCACAGATACGCAGTATTTT	CASSYFAGESTDTQYF
TRBD1	TRBV6-1	.	TRBJ1-4	TGTGCCAGCAGCCCGACAGGGTCTGGAGAAAAACTGTTTTTT	CASSPTGSGEKLFF
.	TRBV6-1	many	TRBJ1-3	TGTGCCAGCAGTTGGGACACCGACTCTGGAAACACCATATATTTT	CASSWDTDSGNTIYF
TRBD1	TRBV25-1	.	TRBJ1-4	TGTGCCAGCAGTGAATTTTTTGGGGACAGAGGAAATGAAAAACTGTTTTTT	CASSEFFGDRGNEKLFF
TRBD1	TRBV7-9	.	TRBJ1-3	TGTGCCAGCAGCCCGAAGACAGGGTCGCCTGGAAACACCATATATTTT	CASSPKTGSPGNTIYF
.	TRBV6-6	.	TRBJ1-3	TGTGCCAGCCTGATCACGGTTAGCGAGGGTGGAAACACCATATATTTT	CASLITVSEGGNTIYF
.	TRBV9	.	TRBJ2-3	TGTGCCAGCAGCGTTGGGGGGTCTCCCACAGATACGCAGTATTTT	CASSVGGSPTDTQYF
.	TRBV5-1	.	TRBJ1-4	TGCGCCAGCAGCCGGGGGGCTCACCCGGCGGAAAAACTGTTTTTT	CASSRGAHPAEKLFF
TRBD1	TRBV9	.	TRBJ1-1	TGTGCCAGCAGTAGACAGGGGGATACTGAAGCTTTCTTT	CASSRQGDTEAFF
TRBD1	TRBV10-3	.	TRBJ1-2	TGTGCCATCAGTGGGGCTGAGATGGACAGGGCCTTCTATGGCTACACCTTC	CAISGAEMDRAFYGYTF
.	TRBV7-9	.	TRBJ1-1	TGTGCCAGCAGCTCCCCTGAAGTTAGCAGCTACACTGAAGCTTTCTTT	CASSSPEVSSYTEAFF
.	TRBV6-1	.	TRBJ1-5	TGTGCCAGCAGTGACGGTCCAGGGATGGACAAGCATTTT	CASSDGPGMDKHF
.	TRBV6-5	.	TRBJ1-5	TGTGCCAGCAGCTCCGGGACCGGGGGGCCGGCCCAGCATTTT	CASSSGTGGPAQHF
.	TRBV4-1	.	TRBJ2-5	TGCGCCAGCAGCCAAGGCGGGGAGACCCAGTACTTC	CASSQGGETQYF